A selection of T cell receptor beta chains follows, all from one sample in a study of T cells in Graves' hyperthyroidism and ophthalmopathy. TCRdb recomputed calls from the multiplex PCR reads with MiXCR, one row per CDR3 protein. This sample has about 290,000 distinct CDR3 sequences, with around 15% found just once. Sample: blood. All receptors come from a woman between 40 and 55 years old with Graves' hyperthyroidism. Each CDR3 is given with its conserved first and last residue. The order of the fields is J gene, D gene, V gene, clone size, CDR3 protein, CDR3 DNA. The D gene is left open where the match is weak. The size entry is marked missing in some rows and otherwise reads once, few, many or a size class.

j_call: TRBJ1-2; d_call: TRBD1; v_call: TRBV5-6; clone_size: few; cdr3_aa: CASSRPTGGTGGYTF; cdr3_nt: TGTGCCAGCAGCCGCCCGACAGGGGGCACGGGTGGCTACACCTTC
j_call: TRBJ1-1; d_call: .; v_call: TRBV3-1; clone_size: many; cdr3_aa: CASSREGNAEAFF; cdr3_nt: TGTGCCAGCAGTAGGGAGGGCAACGCTGAAGCTTTCTTT
j_call: TRBJ2-6; d_call: .; v_call: TRBV18; clone_size: .; cdr3_aa: CASSPVQPSGANVLTF; cdr3_nt: TGTGCCAGCTCACCTGTACAGCCCTCTGGGGCCAACGTCCTGACTTTC
j_call: TRBJ2-7; d_call: TRBD1; v_call: TRBV25-1; clone_size: few; cdr3_aa: CASSPTSDRGLYEQYF; cdr3_nt: TGTGCCAGCAGTCCAACCTCCGACAGGGGGCTATACGAGCAGTACTTC
j_call: TRBJ2-7; d_call: TRBD2; v_call: TRBV28; clone_size: many; cdr3_aa: CATLRGGLYEQYF; cdr3_nt: TGTGCCACCCTCCGGGGGGGTCTCTACGAGCAGTACTTC
j_call: TRBJ2-7; d_call: .; v_call: TRBV6-2/TRBV6-3; clone_size: .; cdr3_aa: CASSYRDAYEQYF; cdr3_nt: TGTGCCAGCAGTTACAGGGATGCCTACGAGCAGTACTTC
j_call: TRBJ1-5; d_call: .; v_call: TRBV18; clone_size: few; cdr3_aa: CASSPLGGNQPQHF; cdr3_nt: TGTGCCAGCTCACCCTTGGGGGGCAATCAGCCCCAGCATTTT
j_call: TRBJ2-3; d_call: .; v_call: TRBV20-1; clone_size: .; cdr3_aa: CSARSQDSQDTQYF; cdr3_nt: TGCAGTGCCCGCTCCCAGGACAGTCAAGATACGCAGTATTTT
j_call: TRBJ2-5; d_call: .; v_call: TRBV7-2; clone_size: many; cdr3_aa: CASSFKGSGAETQYF; cdr3_nt: TGTGCCAGCAGCTTCAAGGGTTCTGGGGCGGAGACCCAGTACTTC
j_call: TRBJ1-1; d_call: .; v_call: TRBV20-1; clone_size: many; cdr3_aa: CSAETVDTEAFF; cdr3_nt: TGCAGTGCTGAGACAGTTGACACTGAAGCTTTCTTT
j_call: TRBJ2-5; d_call: TRBD2; v_call: TRBV6-1; clone_size: many; cdr3_aa: CASSEVGGRHETQYF; cdr3_nt: TGTGCCAGCAGTGAAGTGGGAGGGCGTCATGAGACCCAGTACTTC
j_call: TRBJ2-3; d_call: .; v_call: TRBV2; clone_size: many; cdr3_aa: CASSGLLYTDTQYF; cdr3_nt: TGTGCCAGCAGCGGACTCCTTTACACAGATACGCAGTATTTT
j_call: TRBJ2-7; d_call: .; v_call: TRBV28; clone_size: .; cdr3_aa: CASIEIGSSYEQYF; cdr3_nt: TGTGCCAGCATCGAAATAGGGAGCTCCTACGAGCAGTACTTC
j_call: TRBJ2-2; d_call: .; v_call: TRBV20-1; clone_size: .; cdr3_aa: CSAREGLSTYTGELFF; cdr3_nt: TGCAGTGCTAGAGAAGGGCTTAGCACCTACACCGGGGAGCTGTTTTTT
j_call: TRBJ2-7; d_call: .; v_call: TRBV6-1; clone_size: many; cdr3_aa: CASSVDRSLSDEQYF; cdr3_nt: TGTGCCAGCAGTGTCGACAGGAGTCTATCGGACGAGCAGTACTTC
j_call: TRBJ1-1; d_call: .; v_call: TRBV25-1; clone_size: many; cdr3_aa: CASSSQANTEAFF; cdr3_nt: TGTGCCAGCAGTTCACAGGCTAACACTGAAGCTTTCTTT
j_call: TRBJ2-5; d_call: .; v_call: TRBV20-1; clone_size: .; cdr3_aa: CSAFRGGRLRLEETQYF; cdr3_nt: TGCAGTGCTTTTAGGGGAGGCAGGCTCCGACTCGAAGAGACCCAGTACTTC
j_call: TRBJ2-4; d_call: .; v_call: TRBV27; clone_size: few; cdr3_aa: CASRRALAKNIQYF; cdr3_nt: TGTGCCAGCAGGAGGGCCCTAGCCAAAAACATTCAGTACTTC
j_call: TRBJ1-2; d_call: .; v_call: TRBV7-2; clone_size: many; cdr3_aa: CASSFDVSSRYTF; cdr3_nt: TGTGCCAGCAGCTTTGACGTGTCCTCTCGCTACACCTTC
j_call: TRBJ1-3; d_call: .; v_call: TRBV5-8; clone_size: many; cdr3_aa: CASSLITFSGNTIYF; cdr3_nt: TGTGCCAGCAGCTTGATCACTTTCTCTGGAAACACCATATATTTT
j_call: TRBJ1-1; d_call: TRBD1; v_call: TRBV10-3; clone_size: many; cdr3_aa: CAIRGTGYLNTEAFF; cdr3_nt: TGTGCCATCAGGGGGACAGGGTACTTGAACACTGAAGCTTTCTTT
j_call: TRBJ2-1; d_call: TRBD2; v_call: TRBV7-2; clone_size: few; cdr3_aa: CASSSSSGGGSYNEQFF; cdr3_nt: TGTGCCAGCAGCTCCTCTAGCGGGGGGGGGTCCTACAATGAGCAGTTCTTC
j_call: TRBJ1-1; d_call: .; v_call: TRBV2; clone_size: many; cdr3_aa: CASVYRDTVGAFF; cdr3_nt: TGTGCCAGCGTTTACCGGGACACGGTGGGAGCTTTCTTT
j_call: TRBJ2-1; d_call: .; v_call: TRBV12-3/TRBV12-4; clone_size: many; cdr3_aa: CASSFVRSEQFF; cdr3_nt: TGTGCCAGCAGTTTTGTAAGGAGTGAGCAGTTCTTC
j_call: TRBJ1-5; d_call: .; v_call: TRBV12-3/TRBV12-4; clone_size: many; cdr3_aa: CASSLSDRPQHF; cdr3_nt: TGTGCCAGCAGTTTGTCCGACAGGCCCCAGCATTTT
j_call: TRBJ2-7; d_call: TRBD2; v_call: TRBV27; clone_size: many; cdr3_aa: CASSIGISSGRPYEQYF; cdr3_nt: TGTGCCAGCAGTATAGGGATCTCTAGCGGGAGACCCTACGAGCAGTACTTC
j_call: TRBJ1-3; d_call: TRBD1; v_call: TRBV3-1; clone_size: many; cdr3_aa: CASSQDQGARGNTIYF; cdr3_nt: TGTGCCAGCAGCCAAGATCAGGGGGCGCGGGGAAACACCATATATTTT
j_call: TRBJ1-1; d_call: .; v_call: TRBV12-3/TRBV12-4; clone_size: many; cdr3_aa: CASSLAYRDTEAFF; cdr3_nt: TGTGCCAGCAGTTTGGCTTACAGGGACACTGAAGCTTTCTTT
j_call: TRBJ2-1; d_call: .; v_call: TRBV7-8; clone_size: many; cdr3_aa: CASGDRPPPEQFF; cdr3_nt: TGTGCCAGCGGGGACCGACCACCCCCCGAGCAGTTCTTC
j_call: TRBJ1-4; d_call: .; v_call: TRBV6-1; clone_size: many; cdr3_aa: CASSEFFGPQQNEKLFF; cdr3_nt: .
j_call: TRBJ2-1; d_call: TRBD2; v_call: TRBV30; clone_size: .; cdr3_aa: CAWSVGLAGANEQFF; cdr3_nt: TGTGCCTGGAGTGTTGGGCTAGCGGGAGCAAATGAGCAGTTCTTC
j_call: TRBJ2-1; d_call: .; v_call: TRBV2; clone_size: many; cdr3_aa: CASRLTHQFF; cdr3_nt: TGTGCCAGCAGGCTTACCCATCAGTTCTTC
j_call: TRBJ2-1; d_call: TRBD1; v_call: TRBV2; clone_size: many; cdr3_aa: CASSEDRGSYNEQFF; cdr3_nt: TGTGCCAGCAGTGAGGACAGGGGCTCCTACAATGAGCAGTTCTTC
j_call: TRBJ2-4; d_call: TRBD1; v_call: TRBV12-3/TRBV12-4; clone_size: many; cdr3_aa: CASRPPGTGRIQYF; cdr3_nt: TGTGCCAGCAGACCCCCCGGGACAGGGAGAATTCAGTACTTC
j_call: TRBJ1-1; d_call: .; v_call: TRBV27; clone_size: many; cdr3_aa: CASSLLGGATEAFF; cdr3_nt: TGTGCCAGCAGTTTATTGGGGGGGGCCACTGAAGCTTTCTTT
j_call: TRBJ1-5; d_call: .; v_call: TRBV3-1; clone_size: .; cdr3_aa: CASSQGGLSNQPQHF; cdr3_nt: TGTGCCAGCAGCCAAGGGGGCCTTAGCAATCAGCCCCAGCATTTT
j_call: TRBJ1-4; d_call: .; v_call: TRBV6-6; clone_size: many; cdr3_aa: CASSYVAGPNEKLFF; cdr3_nt: TGTGCCAGCAGTTACGTAGCCGGTCCAAATGAAAAACTGTTTTTT
j_call: TRBJ2-1; d_call: .; v_call: TRBV7-3; clone_size: many; cdr3_aa: CASSLTLDNEQFF; cdr3_nt: TGTGCCAGCAGCTTAACCCTCGACAATGAGCAGTTCTTC
j_call: TRBJ2-2; d_call: .; v_call: TRBV28; clone_size: many; cdr3_aa: CASSPPGKNTGELFF; cdr3_nt: TGTGCCAGCAGCCCCCCGGGAAAGAACACCGGGGAGCTGTTTTTT
j_call: TRBJ2-3; d_call: TRBD2; v_call: TRBV4-2; clone_size: few; cdr3_aa: CASSLLAGAGTDTQYF; cdr3_nt: TGTGCCAGCAGCCTTCTAGCGGGAGCTGGAACAGATACGCAGTATTTT
j_call: TRBJ2-7; d_call: TRBD2; v_call: TRBV19; clone_size: few; cdr3_aa: CASSPRTSGSPYEQCF; cdr3_nt: TGTGCCAGTTCACCGAGGACTAGCGGGAGTCCGTACGAGCAGTGCTTC
j_call: TRBJ2-5; d_call: .; v_call: TRBV13; clone_size: many; cdr3_aa: CASSSIFGETQYF; cdr3_nt: TGTGCCAGCAGCTCCATCTTTGGGGAGACCCAGTACTTC
j_call: TRBJ1-1; d_call: .; v_call: TRBV3-1; clone_size: many; cdr3_aa: CASSQTVVNTEAFF; cdr3_nt: TGTGCCAGCAGCCAGACAGTAGTAAACACTGAAGCTTTCTTT
j_call: TRBJ2-5; d_call: .; v_call: TRBV5-6; clone_size: few; cdr3_aa: CASSLLPASPLLETQYF; cdr3_nt: TGTGCCAGCAGCTTGCTTCCAGCGTCACCGCTCTTGGAGACCCAGTACTTC
j_call: TRBJ2-3; d_call: .; v_call: TRBV3-1; clone_size: many; cdr3_aa: CASSHLDRTDTQYF; cdr3_nt: TGTGCCAGCAGCCACCTGGATCGCACAGATACGCAGTATTTT
j_call: TRBJ2-1; d_call: .; v_call: TRBV12-3/TRBV12-4; clone_size: many; cdr3_aa: CASSYRFDEQFF; cdr3_nt: TGTGCCAGCAGTTATAGGTTTGATGAGCAGTTCTTC
j_call: TRBJ2-6; d_call: TRBD1; v_call: TRBV20-1; clone_size: .; cdr3_aa: CSARGPGQRDPSGANVLTF; cdr3_nt: TGCAGTGCCCGAGGCCCGGGACAGAGAGATCCCTCTGGGGCCAACGTCCTGACTTTC
j_call: TRBJ1-3; d_call: .; v_call: TRBV3-1; clone_size: many; cdr3_aa: CASQDIISGNTIYF; cdr3_nt: TGTGCCAGCCAAGACATAATCTCTGGAAACACCATATATTTT
j_call: TRBJ1-1; d_call: TRBD1; v_call: TRBV28; clone_size: many; cdr3_aa: CASSSLNRGLMNTEAFF; cdr3_nt: TGTGCCAGCAGTTCCCTTAACAGGGGTCTAATGAACACTGAAGCTTTCTTT
j_call: TRBJ2-7; d_call: .; v_call: TRBV6-1; clone_size: .; cdr3_aa: CASSDWGALSWEQYF; cdr3_nt: TGTGCCAGCAGTGATTGGGGGGCCCTAAGTTGGGAGCAGTACTTC
j_call: TRBJ1-1; d_call: .; v_call: TRBV29-1; clone_size: few; cdr3_aa: CSVDRNTEAFF; cdr3_nt: TGCAGCGTTGACAGAAACACTGAAGCTTTCTTT
j_call: TRBJ1-5; d_call: .; v_call: TRBV19; clone_size: many; cdr3_aa: CASMGANQPQHF; cdr3_nt: TGTGCCAGTATGGGGGCCAATCAGCCCCAGCATTTT
j_call: TRBJ1-6; d_call: .; v_call: TRBV7-8; clone_size: many; cdr3_aa: CASTLADPNSPLHF; cdr3_nt: TGTGCCAGCACCTTGGCAGATCCTAATTCACCCCTCCACTTT